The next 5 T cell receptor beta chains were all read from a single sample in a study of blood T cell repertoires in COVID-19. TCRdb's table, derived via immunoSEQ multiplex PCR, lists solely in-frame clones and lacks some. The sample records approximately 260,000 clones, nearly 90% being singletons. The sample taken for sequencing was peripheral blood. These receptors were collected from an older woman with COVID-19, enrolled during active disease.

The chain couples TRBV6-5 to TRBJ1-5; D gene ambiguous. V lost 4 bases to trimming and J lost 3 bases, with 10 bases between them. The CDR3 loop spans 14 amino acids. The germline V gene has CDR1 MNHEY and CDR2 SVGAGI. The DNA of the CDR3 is TGTGCCAGCAGTTCCCCCGGAGTCAATCAGCCCCAGCATTTT. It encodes CASSSPGVNQPQHF.

CDR3 DNA: TGTGCCAGCTCACCTGACACCGGCACAGATACGCAGTATTTT. It specifies CASSPDTGTDTQYF. The chain couples TRBV18 to TRBJ2-3, with D unclear. V was pared by 3 bases and J by 1 base, with 8 bases between. The germline V gene encodes CDR1 KGHSH and CDR2 LQKENI. CDR3 size: 14 residues.

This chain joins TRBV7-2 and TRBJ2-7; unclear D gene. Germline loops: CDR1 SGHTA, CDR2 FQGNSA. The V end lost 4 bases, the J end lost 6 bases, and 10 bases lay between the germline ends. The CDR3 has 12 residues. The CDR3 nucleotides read TGTGCCAGCAGCTGGTGGGCTGGCGAGCAGTACTTC. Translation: CASSWWAGEQYF. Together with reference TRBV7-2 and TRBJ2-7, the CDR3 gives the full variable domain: GAGVSQSPSNKVTEKGKDVELRCDPISGHTALYWYRQSLGQGLEFLIYFQGNSAPDKSGLPSDRFSAERTGGSVSTLTIQRTQQEDSAVYLCASSWWAGEQYFGPGTRLTVT.

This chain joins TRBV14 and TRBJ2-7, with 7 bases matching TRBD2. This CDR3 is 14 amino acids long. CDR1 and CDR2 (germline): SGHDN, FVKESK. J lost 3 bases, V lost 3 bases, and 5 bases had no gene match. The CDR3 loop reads CASSQGGNLYEQYF. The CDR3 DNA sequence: TGTGCCAGCAGCCAGGGGGGGAACCTCTACGAGCAGTACTTC.

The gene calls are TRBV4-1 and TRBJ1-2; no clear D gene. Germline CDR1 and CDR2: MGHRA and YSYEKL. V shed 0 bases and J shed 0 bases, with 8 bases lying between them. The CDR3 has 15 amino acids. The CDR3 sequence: CASSQDTPANYGYTF. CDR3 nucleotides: TGCGCCAGCAGCCAAGATACACCAGCTAACTATGGCTACACCTTC.